This TCR beta chain was sequenced for a study of CD8+CD57+ T cells in acquired aplastic anemia. For the study at large: Sorted CD4+ and CD8+ cells gave a mean 3.2 ug DNA, range roughly 0.19 to 27.4 ug. The study, taken as a whole, reports: Around 30 was the count of CD8+ CDR3 sequences that patients shared with controls. Researchers reported that CD8+ Simpson's diversity was not significantly different in patients versus controls.

Remarks on this clonotype: Its target is unknown.

The template for TCR beta VDJ and CDR3 sequence profiling was genomic DNA. Using its own MiXCR run on the reads, TCRdb lists one record per CDR3 protein. The sample consists of 200,000 to 250,000 distinct CDR3 sequences, under 55% of them appearing once. Selection for sequencing was limited to patients who had shown CD8+CD57+ cell expansion by flow cytometry. Patients were therapy-naive when their blood was sampled. The ends lost 5 bases at V and 7 bases at J; junction bases unmatched: 10. This CDR3 is built from 14 residues. The germline V gene has CDR1 DFQATT and CDR2 SNEGSKA (reference sequence). J is TRBJ1-2 and V is TRBV20-1, with TRBD1 matching over 10 bases. The material sequenced was sorted CD4+, CD8+, or CD8+CD57+ T cells (not recorded which) from PBMCs. The source of this sequence is a human donor with aplastic anemia. The CDR3 loop is CSARRDRGSAGYTF. In nucleotides, the CDR3 is TGCAGTGCTCGCCGGGACAGGGGTTCGGCTGGCTACACCTTC.